These 28 T cell receptor beta chains were all obtained from the same sample, sequenced in a study of memory CD4+ T cells and cytomegalovirus serostatus. The sort gate was single viable CD3+CD4+CD8-CD45RO+ cells for memory CD4+ T cells. Clones were sequenced by immunoSEQ multiplex PCR, and TCRdb holds only the in-frame ones, with some missing. The repertoire holds tens of thousands of clones, 79% seen once, with 0.95% to 1.2% in the top ten. The sequenced material came from memory CD4+ T cells from blood. All receptors derive from an adult in good health and CMV-seronegative.

The rearrangement joins TRBV11-3 to TRBJ1-3; 8 nucleotides match TRBD1. CDR1 is SGHNT and CDR2 is YENEEA in the germline V gene. This CDR3 contains 15 residues. Germline trimming cut 2 bases from V and 6 bases from J; bases unmatched to any gene: 6. The CDR3 sequence: CASSLYQGAENTIYF. In DNA, the CDR3 is TGTGCCAGCAGCTTATATCAGGGGGCAGAAAACACCATATATTTT.

The gene calls are TRBV19 and TRBJ1-6; D is uncertain. This CDR3 comprises 15 residues. The V gene lost 5 bases and the J gene lost 0 bases, with 8 bases spanning the gap. From germline, CDR1 is LNHDA and CDR2 SQIVND (reference sequence). The CDR3 is CASSESSSYNSPLHF. The CDR3 DNA reads as TGTGCCAGTAGTGAATCGAGCTCCTATAATTCACCCCTCCACTTT. The whole variable domain, remainder taken from reference TRBV19 and TRBJ1-6, is DGGITQSPKYLFRKEGQNVTLSCEQNLNHDAMYWYRQDPGQGLRLIYYSQIVNDFQKGDIAEGYSVSREKKESFPLTVTSAQKNPTAFYLCASSESSSYNSPLHFGNGTRLTVT.

The chain is built from TRBV30 and TRBJ1-2; D is uncertain. The germline CDR1 and CDR2 sequences are GTSNPN and SVGIG (reference sequence). Trimming cost V 0 bases and J 12 bases, with 17 bases left between them. The CDR3 is 13 residues long. The CDR3 sequence: CAWSVRLGDRHTF. The CDR3 nucleotides are TGTGCCTGGAGTGTAAGACTCGGGGATCGGCACACCTTC.

The V call is TRBV4-1, the J call TRBJ2-7; the match to TRBD2 covers 7 bases. The CDR3 consists of 13 residues. In germline, CDR1 is MGHRA, CDR2 YSYEKL. Trimming cost V 0 bases and J 12 bases; bases outside gene matches: 8. The CDR3 coding sequence is TGCGCCAGCAGCCAAGAGGGAGGGCGTGGTCTGTACTTC. This translates into CASSQEGGRGLYF.

J is TRBJ1-5 and V is TRBV18; unclear D gene. The germline V gene encodes CDR1 KGHSH and CDR2 LQKENI. The V end was cut by 0 bases, the J end by 6 bases, with 6 bases between. The CDR3 has 13 residues. CDR3 protein: CASSPPVGQPQHF. CDR3 nucleotide sequence: TGTGCCAGCTCACCACCCGTGGGTCAGCCCCAGCATTTT.

The V gene is TRBV2, the J gene TRBJ1-4; 8 positions agree with TRBD1. CDR3 size: 14 residues. The V gene end was trimmed by 4 bases and the J gene end by 5 bases; junction bases not matched to a gene: 3. Germline CDR1 SNHLY, CDR2 FYNNEI. The CDR3 loop is CASSGDRSNEKLFF. The CDR3 DNA follows: TGTGCCAGCAGTGGGGACAGGTCGAATGAAAAACTGTTTTTT.

CDR3: CATSRDIGLAGGELFF. CDR3 DNA: TGTGCCACCAGCAGAGATATAGGACTAGCGGGCGGGGAGCTGTTTTTT. The J gene is TRBJ2-2, the V gene TRBV15; 11 bases agree with TRBD2. J gave up 7 bases and V 0 bases, and 4 bases lay outside the gene matches. Germline V gene lookup returns CDR1 LNHNV and CDR2 YYDKDF (reference sequence). The CDR3 is made up of 16 amino acids.

This clone was recorded only once. V is TRBV11-2 and J is TRBJ2-2; perhaps TRBD1 as D (5 bases). CDR1 and CDR2 from the germline V gene are SGHAT and FQNNGV. The CDR3 spans 15 residues. The V end was cut by 3 bases, the J end by 4 bases, with 12 bases between. The CDR3 region has the DNA TGTGCCAGCAGCTTGCAGGGTGTGGGCACCGGGGAGCTGTTTTTT. Amino acids: CASSLQGVGTGELFF.

This chain links TRBV7-8 with TRBJ1-4; maybe TRBD1 (6 bases). CDR3 length: 17 residues. Germline values: CDR1 SGHVS, CDR2 FQNEAQ. Trimming left V 5 bases short and J 1 base short, with 17 bases between. The CDR3 nucleotides are TGTGCCAGCAGCCGCTTCGGGGGGGCTGAAACTAATGAAAAACTGTTTTTT. Its translation is CASSRFGGAETNEKLFF.

CDR3 nucleotide sequence: TGTGCCAGCAGTGATCAGGGTACAGATACGCAGTATTTT. Its protein product is CASSDQGTDTQYF. The chain has TRBV2 and TRBJ2-3; tentative D call: TRBD1 (5 bases). The germline V and J ends were trimmed by 3 bases and 3 bases, with 7 bases remaining between them. Germline V gives CDR1 SNHLY, CDR2 FYNNEI. The CDR3 sequence is 13 residues long. The complete variable domain, with remaining parts taken from reference TRBV2 and TRBJ2-3, reads EPEVTQTPSHQVTQMGQEVILRCVPISNHLYFYWYRQILGQKVEFLVSFYNNEISEKSEIFDDQFSVERPDGSNFTLKIRSTKLEDSAMYFCASSDQGTDTQYFGPGTRLTVL.

About this clone itself: The junction and the germline gene differ at one end; a read error may be behind it. The chain combines TRBV7-8 with TRBJ1-4, with a possible D match to TRBD1 (5 bases). There are 16 residues in the CDR3. Looked up from germline, CDR1 is SGHVS and CDR2 is FQNEAQ. CDR3 sequence (DNA): TGTGCCAGCAGCCTAGCCGACAGCCCTAACGGAGAAAAACTGTTTTTT. This gives the protein CASSLADSPNGEKLFF.

This rearrangement joins TRBV28 to TRBJ2-7, with D uncertain. The CDR3 is 14 residues long. Per germline, CDR1 MDHEN and CDR2 SYDVKM. Trimming pared 5 bases from V and 4 bases from J, leaving 15 bases between. The CDR3 reads CASSTVVEVYEQYF. Here the CDR3 DNA reads TGTGCCAGCAGTACTGTGGTTGAGGTATACGAGCAGTACTTC.

The CDR3 region has the DNA TGCGCCAGCAGCTCTAACCTTGGGGCTGAAGCTTTCTTT. Translation gives CASSSNLGAEAFF. The genes are TRBV5-1 and TRBJ1-1; D gene uncertain. Germline CDR1 is SGHRS and CDR2 is YFSETQ. V shed 3 bases and J shed 6 bases, with 12 bases lying between them. This CDR3 has 13 residues. The variable domain in full, completed from reference TRBV5-1 and TRBJ1-1, reads KAGVTQTPRYLIKTRGQQVTLSCSPISGHRSVSWYQQTPGQGLQFLFEYFSETQRNKGNFPGRFSGRQFSNSRSEMNVSTLELGDSALYLCASSSNLGAEAFFGQGTRLTVV.

The chain carries TRBV16 and TRBJ1-2; no reliable D call. This CDR3 has 14 residues. Germline assignment: CDR1 KGHSY and CDR2 FQNENV. Trimming left V 2 bases short and J 4 bases short, with 11 bases between. The CDR3 DNA is TGTGCCAGCAGCCAAGGCCAGGCTGTCTATGGCTACACCTTC. It yields the protein CASSQGQAVYGYTF. Full variable domain (missing parts from reference TRBV16 and TRBJ1-2): GEEVAQTPKHLVRGEGQKAKLYCAPIKGHSYVFWYQQVLKNEFKFLISFQNENVFDETGMPKERFSAKCLPNSPCSLEIQATKLEDSAVYFCASSQGQAVYGYTFGSGTRLTVV.

The CDR3: CASSLIGYRSSEAFF. The CDR3 coding sequence is TGTGCCAGCAGCTTAATCGGATATAGGTCGTCCGAAGCTTTCTTT. The rearrangement links TRBV11-3 to TRBJ1-1; unclear D gene. Trimming removed 2 bases at V and 8 bases at J, with 18 bases between. Germline CDR1 and CDR2: SGHNT and YENEEA. The CDR3 runs 15 residues.

The genes are TRBV6-5 and TRBJ1-5; D unresolved. Germline CDR1 reads MNHEY; CDR2 reads SVGAGI. Trimming cost V 7 bases and J 4 bases, with 11 bases left between them. This CDR3 has 13 amino acids. The CDR3 coding sequence is TGTGCCAGCACCTTGGACCCTAATCAGCCCCAGCATTTT. It codes for CASTLDPNQPQHF.

The chain carries TRBV2 and TRBJ2-1; TRBD2 matches 8 bases. Germline CDR1 SNHLY, CDR2 FYNNEI. V dropped 2 bases and J dropped 3; count of bases not matched to a gene: 3. This CDR3 has 15 amino acids. The DNA for the CDR3 is TGTGCCAGCAGTGAACAGCGGGAGATCTACAATGAGCAGTTCTTC. Translation gives CASSEQREIYNEQFF.

This clone was counted a few times. The J gene is TRBJ2-7, the V gene TRBV7-9; no clear D. V gave up 0 bases and J gave up 6 bases, with 6 bases separating them. CDR3 length equals 12 residues. Germline-derived CDR1 and CDR2 are SEHNR and FQNEAQ (reference sequence). CDR3 in DNA: TGTGCCAGCAGCTTAGCGAAAGGCGAGCAGTACTTC. Protein: CASSLAKGEQYF.

The chain recombines TRBV18 with TRBJ1-1; D is undetermined. The CDR3 runs to 15 residues. Germline-derived CDR1 and CDR2 are KGHSH and LQKENI. Trimming left V 2 bases short and J 0 bases short, with 10 bases between. CDR3 sequence reads: CASSPNYGMNTEAFF. The CDR3 nucleotides read TGTGCCAGCTCACCAAATTACGGAATGAACACTGAAGCTTTCTTT.

The V call is TRBV6-6, the J call TRBJ1-5, with D hard to call. Germline loops: CDR1 MNHNY, CDR2 SVGAGI (reference sequence). The V and J ends lost 6 bases and 4 bases respectively, with 10 bases between them. The CDR3 has 13 residues. CDR3 in DNA: TGTGCCAGCAGCCCGCTTCGAAATCAGCCCCAGCATTTT. Translating it yields CASSPLRNQPQHF.

The chain recombines TRBV4-3 with TRBJ1-6; D remains unclear. CDR1 LGHNA and CDR2 YSLEER come from the germline V gene. The CDR3 consists of 16 residues. Between the trimmed V and J ends, which lost 0 bases and 6 bases, there was a span of 12 bases. CDR3 coding DNA: TGCGCCAGCAGCCAAGACCCGACGGGCAGTAATTCACCCCTCCACTTT. Translated, it gives CASSQDPTGSNSPLHF.

The rearrangement links TRBV14 to TRBJ1-1, with D unclear. CDR1 and CDR2 (germline): SGHDN, FVKESK. This CDR3 has 15 residues. Trimming took off 0 bases at V and 0 bases at J, with 8 bases between the two ends. In nucleotides, the CDR3 is TGTGCCAGCAGCCAAGATGCCCGATTGAACACTGAAGCTTTCTTT. This encodes CASSQDARLNTEAFF.

The chain carries TRBV6-1 and TRBJ2-1; 10 nucleotides match TRBD1. Trimming took 6 bases from V and 7 from J; bases not matched to a gene: 6. Germline CDR1 reads MNHNS; CDR2 reads SASEGT. CDR3 length: 14 residues. CDR3 in amino acids: CASRGRDRGNEQFF. Here the CDR3 DNA reads TGTGCCAGCAGAGGCCGGGACAGGGGTAATGAGCAGTTCTTC.

The V and J genes are TRBV4-2 and TRBJ2-2; 13 nucleotides agree with TRBD2. The CDR3 contains 15 residues. V shed 4 bases, J shed 5 bases, and the junction held 1 base outside the gene matches. The V gene's germline CDR1 is LGHNA and CDR2 YNFKEQ. The CDR3 DNA sequence: TGTGCCAGCAGCCCGACTAGCGGGGGGACCGGGGAGCTGTTTTTT. Protein: CASSPTSGGTGELFF.

The chain's CDR3 is CATSRDFRELFF. DNA of the CDR3: TGTGCCACCAGCAGAGATTTCAGGGAGCTGTTTTTT. The chain uses TRBV15 and TRBJ2-2; D is undetermined. CDR3 length equals 12 residues. Looked up from germline, CDR1 is LNHNV and CDR2 is YYDKDF (reference sequence). The V end lost 0 bases, the J end lost 9 bases, and 5 bases lay between the germline ends.

This chain uses TRBV11-2 with TRBJ2-3, with TRBD1 identical over 7 bases. The CDR3 length is 15 residues. V lost 6 bases to trimming and J lost 2 bases; unmatched junction nucleotides: 8. Germline CDR1 reads SGHAT; CDR2 reads FQNNGV. The CDR3 DNA sequence: TGTGCCAGCAGTACAGGGGATACTTCCACAGATACGCAGTATTTT. This gives the protein CASSTGDTSTDTQYF.

This sequence joins TRBV27 and TRBJ1-6; D unresolved. This CDR3 region has 14 residues. V lost 4 bases to trimming and J lost 7 bases, with 11 bases between them. Looked up from germline, CDR1 is MNHEY and CDR2 is SMNVEV (reference sequence). CDR3: CASSWSRFNSPLHF. The CDR3 nucleotides read TGTGCCAGCAGTTGGAGCCGGTTCAATTCACCCCTCCACTTT.

The V and J genes are TRBV5-4 and TRBJ2-5, with D hard to call. The CDR3 has 13 residues. V was trimmed by 5 bases and J by 1 base, leaving 9 bases between them. Germline-derived CDR1 and CDR2 are SGHNT and YYREEE (reference sequence). CDR3 sequence (DNA): TGTGCCAGCAGTCCCGGTGTCCAAGAGACCCAGTACTTC. Translating it yields CASSPGVQETQYF.